This T cell receptor beta chain emerged from a study of cytomegalovirus exposure and HLA in healthy donors. PCR involved 60 Vbeta and 13 Jbeta primers. Assay used: immunoSEQ multiplex PCR; TCRdb lists only in-frame clones, some missing. Seen here are around 200,000 clones, 82% observed once, and the top ten hold about 6%. The CDR3 length is 12 residues. Deletions cut 4 bases from V and 5 bases from J, with 11 bases between. From germline, CDR1 is GTSNPN and CDR2 SVGIG (reference sequence). This chain connects TRBV30 to TRBJ2-5, with D unclear. Material: PBMCs. The TCR was taken from a man in his forties in good health and CMV-seropositive. The CDR3 loop reads CAWTLGAETQYF. The CDR3 DNA is TGTGCCTGGACTTTAGGAGCGGAGACCCAGTACTTC.